This T cell receptor (beta chain) was documented in a study of lymphopenia after photon versus proton radiotherapy (dated by TCRdb to between 2018 and 2021). Background on the whole study: In patients with gastrointestinal tumors who developed high-grade lymphopenia, the study compared the immunological effects of photon radiation therapy with those of proton radiation therapy. The goal of the study was to describe how the two radiation modalities differ in their effects on the immune system. A cohort of approximately 20 patients with gastrointestinal tumors who received either photon or proton therapy and subsequently developed lymphopenia was included. Findings and caveats that apply to the study as a whole: During treatment, patients who received photon therapy lost naive T cells and TCR diversity and gained effector/memory populations, whereas patients who received proton therapy remained relatively stable. Once the lymphocyte count had reached its nadir, the repertoires of photon-treated patients showed oligoclonal expansion, particularly of CD8+ Temra cells, and this expansion drove the decline in diversity. Across the cohort, an inverse correlation was found between a larger post-nadir drop in TCR diversity and overall survival time among patients who died. The survival association was examined only in patients who died, and the authors described better survival with proton therapy as a possibility, not as a demonstrated result.

As to this clone: Its antigen target is currently unknown. Within one base of it there is no much larger clone, and no base qualities were kept.

The library was made by the immunoSEQ multiplex PCR assay. T cell repertoires were profiled by deep sequencing of rearranged TCR beta loci, alongside multiparametric flow cytometry. The table was pulled from immuneACCESS by TCRdb, which kept in-frame rearrangements only. Such tables lose some clones; where checked, under half of the loss comes from unresolved V genes, and the rest has no known cause. The sample table contains roughly 64,000 clones; only one count was recorded for 87% of them. Together, the top ten hold roughly 13% of the sample. Spanning cysteine to phenylalanine, the CDR3 consists of 15 amino acids. Only CDR3 DNA remains: 45 bases, in frame from the first base. In the germline V gene, CDR1 corresponds to MNHEY and CDR2 to SVGAGI. The trim is 0 bases for V and 0 bases for J, with a gap of 9 bases between the germline ends.

Recombination connected TRBV6-5 to TRBJ2-7, with the D gene call left open. The specimen was peripheral blood, collected from a patient treated with proton-based radiotherapy. The TCR sequence derives from an elderly man with esophageal cancer. The DNA reads as follows: TGTGCCAGCAGTTACTCGTGGGGAAGCTCCTACGAGCAGTACTTC. The resulting protein is CASSYSWGSSYEQYF.